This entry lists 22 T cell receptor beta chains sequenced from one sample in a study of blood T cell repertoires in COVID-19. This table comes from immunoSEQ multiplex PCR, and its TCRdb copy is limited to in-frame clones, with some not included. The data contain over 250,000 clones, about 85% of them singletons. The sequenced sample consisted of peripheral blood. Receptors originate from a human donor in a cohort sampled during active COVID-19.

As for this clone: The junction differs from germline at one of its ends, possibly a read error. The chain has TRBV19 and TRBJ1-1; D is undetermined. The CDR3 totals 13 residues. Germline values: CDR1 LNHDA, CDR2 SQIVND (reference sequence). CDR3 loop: CASSTVRGTEAFF. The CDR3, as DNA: TGTGCCAGTAGCACCGTCCGAGGAACTGAGGCTTTCTTT.

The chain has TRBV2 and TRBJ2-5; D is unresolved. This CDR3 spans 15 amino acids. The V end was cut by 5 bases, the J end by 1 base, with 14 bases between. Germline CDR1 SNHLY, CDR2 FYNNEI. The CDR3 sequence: CASSYPGGLQETQYF. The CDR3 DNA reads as TGTGCCAGCAGTTACCCCGGCGGTCTCCAAGAGACCCAGTACTTC.

In DNA form, the CDR3 reads TGTGCCAGCAGCTTTTCCCATGGGGGGAATGAGCAGTTCTTC. Translating it yields CASSFSHGGNEQFF. This rearrangement joins TRBV7-9 to TRBJ2-1; a weak D match, TRBD2 (6 bases). The V end was cut by 3 bases, the J end by 7 bases, with 13 bases between. The CDR3 sequence is 14 residues long. The germline gives CDR1 SEHNR, CDR2 FQNEAQ (reference sequence).

Here the CDR3 DNA reads TGTGCCAGCAGCTGGGTACATAGCGGGAGTCGTACAGATACGCAGTATTTT. Its translation: CASSWVHSGSRTDTQYF. The chain carries TRBV5-5 and TRBJ2-3, with 9 positions matching TRBD2. This CDR3 is built from 17 residues. With 3 bases clipped from V and 3 bases from J, the junction kept 11 bases outside the gene matches. CDR1 SGHKS and CDR2 YYEKEE come from the germline V gene (reference sequence).

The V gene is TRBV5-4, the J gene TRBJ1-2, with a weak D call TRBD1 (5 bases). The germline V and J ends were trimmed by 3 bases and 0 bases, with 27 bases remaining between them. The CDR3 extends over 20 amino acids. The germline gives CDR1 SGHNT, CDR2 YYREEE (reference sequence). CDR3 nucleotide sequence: TGTGCCAGCAGCTACTTGGAGGGTGCAGGGACGAGATTAGCTAACTATGGCTACACCTTC. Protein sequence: CASSYLEGAGTRLANYGYTF.

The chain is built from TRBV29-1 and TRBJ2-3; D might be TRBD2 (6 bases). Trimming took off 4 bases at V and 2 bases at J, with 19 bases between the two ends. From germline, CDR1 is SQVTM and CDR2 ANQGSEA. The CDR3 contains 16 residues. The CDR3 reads CSVVGRPSLLTDTQYF. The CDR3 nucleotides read TGCAGCGTTGTGGGGAGGCCTTCTCTACTCACAGATACGCAGTATTTT.

In nucleotides, the CDR3 is TGTGCCAGCCTCGAGGGACACCCCAACTACGAGCAGTACTTC. It translates to CASLEGHPNYEQYF. J is TRBJ2-7 and V is TRBV11-2; TRBD1 is a possible D gene (6 bases). Germline V gene sequence: CDR1 SGHAT, CDR2 FQNNGV. Trimming pared 8 bases from V and 3 bases from J, leaving 17 bases between. CDR3 length equals 14 residues.

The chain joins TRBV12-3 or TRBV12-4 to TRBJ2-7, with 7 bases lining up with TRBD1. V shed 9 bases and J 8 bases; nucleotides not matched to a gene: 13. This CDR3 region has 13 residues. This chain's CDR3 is CASSRGSGGKQYF. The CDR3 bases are TGTGCCAGTAGCAGGGGGAGCGGAGGAAAGCAGTACTTC.

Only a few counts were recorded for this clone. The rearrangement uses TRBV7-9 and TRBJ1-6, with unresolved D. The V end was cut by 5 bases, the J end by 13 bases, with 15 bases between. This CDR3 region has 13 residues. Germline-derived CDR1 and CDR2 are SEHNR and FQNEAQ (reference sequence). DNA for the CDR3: TGTGCCAGCAGCCTTCTCGCTCCCGGGCCCCTCCACTTT. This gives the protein CASSLLAPGPLHF.

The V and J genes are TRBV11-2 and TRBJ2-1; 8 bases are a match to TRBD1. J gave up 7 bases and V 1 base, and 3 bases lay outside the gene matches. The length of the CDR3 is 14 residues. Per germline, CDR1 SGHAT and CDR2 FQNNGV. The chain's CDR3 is CASSLAGGGNEQFF. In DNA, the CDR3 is TGTGCCAGCAGCTTAGCAGGGGGCGGGAATGAGCAGTTCTTC.

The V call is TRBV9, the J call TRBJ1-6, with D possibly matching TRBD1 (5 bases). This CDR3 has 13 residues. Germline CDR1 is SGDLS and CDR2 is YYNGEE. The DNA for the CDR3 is TGTTCAGACAGCCCTATAGATAATTCACCCCTCCACTTT. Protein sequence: CSDSPIDNSPLHF.

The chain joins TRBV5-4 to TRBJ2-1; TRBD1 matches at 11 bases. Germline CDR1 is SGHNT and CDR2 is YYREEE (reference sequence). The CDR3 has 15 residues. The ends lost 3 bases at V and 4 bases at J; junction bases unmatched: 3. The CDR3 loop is CASSSGQGGYNEQFF. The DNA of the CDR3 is TGTGCCAGCAGCTCGGGACAGGGGGGATACAATGAGCAGTTCTTC.

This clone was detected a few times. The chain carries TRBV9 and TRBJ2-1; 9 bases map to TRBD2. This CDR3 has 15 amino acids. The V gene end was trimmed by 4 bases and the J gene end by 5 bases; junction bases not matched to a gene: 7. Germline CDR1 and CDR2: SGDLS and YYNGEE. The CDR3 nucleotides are TGTGCCAGCAGCACGACGACTAGCGGAAACAATGAGCAGTTCTTC. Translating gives CASSTTTSGNNEQFF.

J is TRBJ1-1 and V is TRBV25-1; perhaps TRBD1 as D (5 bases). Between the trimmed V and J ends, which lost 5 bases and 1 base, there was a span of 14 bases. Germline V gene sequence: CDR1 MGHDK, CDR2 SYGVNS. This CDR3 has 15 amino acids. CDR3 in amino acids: CASSKGFFENTEAFF. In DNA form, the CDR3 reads TGTGCCAGCAGTAAGGGGTTTTTTGAGAACACTGAAGCTTTCTTT.

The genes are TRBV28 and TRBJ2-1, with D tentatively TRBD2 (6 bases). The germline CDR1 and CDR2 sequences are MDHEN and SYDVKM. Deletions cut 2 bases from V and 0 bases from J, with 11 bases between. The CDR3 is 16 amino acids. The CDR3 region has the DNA TGTGCCAGCAGTTTACCCCAGACTAGCTCCTACAATGAGCAGTTCTTC. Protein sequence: CASSLPQTSSYNEQFF.

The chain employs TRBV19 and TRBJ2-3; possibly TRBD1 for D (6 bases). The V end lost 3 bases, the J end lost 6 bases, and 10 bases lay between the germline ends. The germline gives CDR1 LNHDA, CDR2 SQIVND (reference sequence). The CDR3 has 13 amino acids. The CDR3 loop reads CASSILGADTQYF. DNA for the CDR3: TGTGCCAGTAGTATTTTGGGGGCTGATACGCAGTATTTT.

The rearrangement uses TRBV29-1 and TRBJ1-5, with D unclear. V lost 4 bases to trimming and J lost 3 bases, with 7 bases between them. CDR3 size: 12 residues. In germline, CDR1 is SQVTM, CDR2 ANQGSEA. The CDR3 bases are TGCAGCGTTGCCGGTTCCAATCAGCCCCAGCATTTT. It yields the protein CSVAGSNQPQHF.

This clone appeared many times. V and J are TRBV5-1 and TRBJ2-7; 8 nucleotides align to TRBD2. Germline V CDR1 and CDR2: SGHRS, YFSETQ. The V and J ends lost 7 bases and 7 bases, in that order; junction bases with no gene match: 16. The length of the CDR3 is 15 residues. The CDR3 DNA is TGCGCCAGCTCCCCTCGGGGCGGGGGGAATACGGAGCAGTACTTC. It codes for CASSPRGGGNTEQYF.

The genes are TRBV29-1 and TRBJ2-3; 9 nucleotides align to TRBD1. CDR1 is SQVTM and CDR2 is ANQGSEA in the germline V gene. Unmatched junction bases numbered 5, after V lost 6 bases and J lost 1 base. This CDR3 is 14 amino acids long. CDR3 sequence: CSVVTGGRTDTQYF. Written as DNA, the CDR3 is TGCAGCGTGGTGACAGGGGGGCGCACAGATACGCAGTATTTT.

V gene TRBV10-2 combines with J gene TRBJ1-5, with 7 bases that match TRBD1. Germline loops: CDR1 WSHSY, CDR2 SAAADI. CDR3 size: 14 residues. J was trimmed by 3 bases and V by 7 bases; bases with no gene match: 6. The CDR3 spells CASTGTADNQPQHF. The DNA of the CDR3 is TGCGCCAGCACCGGGACAGCTGACAATCAGCCCCAGCATTTT.

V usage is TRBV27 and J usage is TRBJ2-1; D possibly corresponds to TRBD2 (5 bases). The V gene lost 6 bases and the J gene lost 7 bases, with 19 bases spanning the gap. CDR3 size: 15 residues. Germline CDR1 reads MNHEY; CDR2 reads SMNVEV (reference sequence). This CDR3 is CASSLKAKGGNEQFF. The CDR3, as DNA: TGTGCCAGCAGCTTAAAGGCGAAAGGCGGGAATGAGCAGTTCTTC.

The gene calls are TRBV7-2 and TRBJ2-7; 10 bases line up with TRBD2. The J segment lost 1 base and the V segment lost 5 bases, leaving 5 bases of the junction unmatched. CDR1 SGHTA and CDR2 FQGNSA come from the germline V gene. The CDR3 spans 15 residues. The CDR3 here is CASSLSSGSSYEQYF. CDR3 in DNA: TGTGCCAGCAGCCTATCTAGCGGGAGTTCCTACGAGCAGTACTTC.